The following is a T cell receptor beta chain sequence with its context. The antigen is unknown. The sample comes from a study of cytomegalovirus exposure and HLA in healthy donors. The PCR contained 60 Vbeta and 13 Jbeta primers. Produced via immunoSEQ multiplex PCR; TCRdb's table is partial and in-frame only. This sample yields about 65,000 clones, of which about four fifths are seen a single time; about 4.5% belongs to the top ten. Findings and caveats of the study: Earlier analysis yielded a pattern in which most TCR beta V segments were productive about 87% or about 30% of the time.

Germline V gene lookup returns CDR1 MDHEN and CDR2 SYDVKM. J gave up 0 bases and V 3 bases, and 13 bases lay outside the gene matches. The CDR3 has 19 amino acids. The donors were healthy bone marrow donors. V gene TRBV28 combines with J gene TRBJ2-4; 8 bases map to TRBD2. The receptor was derived from a woman younger than 45 in good health and CMV-seronegative. Sequenced: PBMCs. CDR3 loop: CASSFLSAGGYLAKNIQYF. The CDR3, as DNA: TGTGCCAGCAGTTTCCTATCGGCGGGGGGATACCTAGCCAAAAACATTCAGTACTTC.